This TCR beta chain was retrieved from a study of regulatory T cells in long-lasting Graves disease. Arm-PCR of CDR3 regions with iRepertoire HTBI primers generated TCR beta libraries. One entry per CDR3 protein, called by TCRdb with MiXCR from the multiplex PCR reads. The table lists around 420,000 distinct CDR3 sequences, over 12% of them singletons. This clonotype was recorded a few times. Described time point: newly diagnosed GD, antithyroid drugs for less than 3 months. The authors made the TCR library using RNA they extracted from PBMCs. Another study also made use of these data, one on T cells in Graves' hyperthyroidism and ophthalmopathy. That investigation notes: Hyperthyroidism patients were newly diagnosed, had disease duration under 2 months, and were aged 18 to 65 years.

The receptor's source is a middle-aged woman with Graves disease. The sample was peripheral blood mononuclear cells (PBMCs), taken at new diagnosis, from a patient treated with antithyroid drugs.

The DNA for the CDR3 is TGCAGCGTCCGAAATTGGGGGCGGGAGCAGTTCTTC. This encodes CSVRNWGREQFF. The chain links TRBV29-1 to TRBJ2-1; D is perhaps TRBD1 (6 bases). This CDR3 has 12 amino acids. Germline V gene data show CDR1 as SQVTM and CDR2 as ANQGSEA. V lost 6 bases and J lost 10, with 16 bases in between.